This T cell receptor (beta chain) was found in a study of cytomegalovirus exposure and HLA in healthy donors. The PCR used 60 Vbeta and 13 Jbeta primers. Produced via immunoSEQ multiplex PCR; TCRdb's table is partial and in-frame only. The table includes approximately 110,000 clones, 50% to 65% detected once. Germline lookup yields CDR1 SGHTA and CDR2 FQGTGA. V was pared by 2 bases and J by 7 bases, with 8 bases of the junction left unmatched. The CDR3 contains 15 residues. The sequenced sample consisted of PBMCs. V usage is TRBV7-3 and J usage is TRBJ2-1, with 7 bases matching TRBD1. The clonotype originates from a man aged 25 to 45 in good health and CMV-seropositive. Written as DNA, the CDR3 is TGTGCCAGCAGCTTAGGAGCCGGGACAGAAAATGAGCAGTTCTTC. Encoded protein: CASSLGAGTENEQFF.